This entry lists 23 T cell receptor beta chains sequenced from one sample in a study of T cell responses to AZD1222 COVID-19 vaccine. Produced via immunoSEQ multiplex PCR; TCRdb's table is partial and in-frame only. The sample comprises tens of thousands of clones, around three quarters of which are singletons, and less than 5% rests with the top ten. The sequencing here drew on peripheral blood, taken on day 0 of AZD1222 vaccination. The receptors here all came from an adult in good health.

This clone came up a few times. This chain connects TRBV19 to TRBJ2-7; TRBD1 agrees at 7 bases. V was pared by 4 bases and J by 2 bases, with 11 bases of the junction left unmatched. This CDR3 has 16 amino acids. CDR1 is LNHDA, CDR2 SQIVND, per germline (reference sequence). The CDR3 here is CASSTREGAFTYEQYF. The CDR3 DNA reads TGTGCCAGTAGTACCCGAGAGGGGGCGTTTACCTACGAGCAGTACTTC.

The V call is TRBV19, the J call TRBJ1-1; the D gene is possibly TRBD1 (6 bases). The CDR3 runs to 16 residues. V gave up 5 bases and J gave up 5 bases, with 21 bases separating them. In germline, CDR1 is LNHDA, CDR2 SQIVND (reference sequence). The CDR3 region is CASSGLLTGRWTEAFF. The CDR3 nucleotides are TGTGCCAGTAGTGGGCTCCTAACAGGGAGGTGGACTGAAGCTTTCTTT. The complete variable domain, with remaining parts taken from reference TRBV19 and TRBJ1-1, reads DGGITQSPKYLFRKEGQNVTLSCEQNLNHDAMYWYRQDPGQGLRLIYYSQIVNDFQKGDIAEGYSVSREKKESFPLTVTSAQKNPTAFYLCASSGLLTGRWTEAFFGQGTRLTVV.

The V gene is TRBV11-3, the J gene TRBJ2-5; no clear D. The CDR3 covers 14 residues. Germline V gene sequence: CDR1 SGHNT, CDR2 YENEEA. V gave up 5 bases and J gave up 5 bases, with 15 bases separating them. CDR3 bases: TGTGCCAGCAGCCGAAGAACGATTGTGGAGACCCAGTACTTC. Its protein is CASSRRTIVETQYF. The complete variable domain, with remaining parts taken from reference TRBV11-3 and TRBJ2-5, reads EAGVVQSPRYKIIEKKQPVAFWCNPISGHNTLYWYLQNLGQGPELLIRYENEEAVDDSQLPKDRFSAERLKGVDSTLKIQPAELGDSAVYLCASSRRTIVETQYFGPGTRLLVL.

The gene calls are TRBV12-3 or TRBV12-4 and TRBJ2-1, with D perhaps TRBD2 (6 bases). The CDR3 runs 13 residues. V lost 6 bases and J 4 bases, leaving 10 bases between the germline ends. The CDR3 DNA sequence: TGTGCCAGCAGAACGGGACTGTACAATGAGCAGTTCTTC. The encoded protein is CASRTGLYNEQFF.

DNA for the CDR3: TGTGCCAGCAGTTGGAGGAGCCCTAATTCACCCCTCCACTTT. Amino acids: CASSWRSPNSPLHF. V gene TRBV7-9 combines with J gene TRBJ1-6; D remains ambiguous. CDR3 length: 14 amino acids. In germline, CDR1 is SEHNR, CDR2 FQNEAQ (reference sequence). With 6 bases removed from V and 6 bases from J, the gap between germline ends came to 12 bases.

In DNA, the CDR3 is TGCGCCAGCAGCTCCGGGACAGGCGGCCTTGAAGCTTTCTTT. This translates into CASSSGTGGLEAFF. The chain has TRBV5-1 and TRBJ1-1; 8 bases map to TRBD1. Per the germline V gene, CDR1 is SGHRS and CDR2 is YFSETQ. CDR3 size: 14 residues. The V gene end was trimmed by 3 bases and the J gene end by 7 bases; junction bases not matched to a gene: 8.

The chain joins TRBV19 to TRBJ2-3; the D is unclear. V was pared by 1 base and J by 1 base, with 6 bases between. The germline gives CDR1 LNHDA, CDR2 SQIVND (reference sequence). There are 14 residues in the CDR3. CDR3 loop: CASSIGAGTDTQYF. Here the CDR3 DNA reads TGTGCCAGTAGTATAGGGGCTGGCACAGATACGCAGTATTTT. Full variable domain (remainder filled in from reference TRBV19 and TRBJ2-3): DGGITQSPKYLFRKEGQNVTLSCEQNLNHDAMYWYRQDPGQGLRLIYYSQIVNDFQKGDIAEGYSVSREKKESFPLTVTSAQKNPTAFYLCASSIGAGTDTQYFGPGTRLTVL.

The chain combines TRBV6-5 with TRBJ1-3, with D unresolved. V shed 3 bases and J shed 1 base, with 7 bases lying between them. Per germline, CDR1 MNHEY and CDR2 SVGAGI. The CDR3 has 14 residues. In DNA, the CDR3 is TGTGCCAGCAGTTATGGGGTTTCTGGAAACACCATATATTTT. Translated: CASSYGVSGNTIYF.

The chain couples TRBV4-2 to TRBJ1-2; no clear D. V was cut by 1 base and J by 6 bases, with 15 bases left in between. Germline CDR1 reads LGHNA; CDR2 reads YNFKEQ. The CDR3 is made up of 15 amino acids. The chain's CDR3 is CASSQVLAGANGYTF. The CDR3 DNA reads as TGTGCCAGCAGCCAAGTCTTAGCGGGCGCAAATGGCTACACCTTC.

The chain has TRBV18 and TRBJ1-5, with 9 positions matching TRBD1. Germline values: CDR1 KGHSH, CDR2 LQKENI. CDR3 length: 17 amino acids. The V gene end was trimmed by 8 bases and the J gene end by 2 bases; junction bases not matched to a gene: 13. The CDR3 reads CASAGTGRIQGNQPQHF. For the CDR3, the DNA is TGTGCCAGCGCCGGGACAGGGCGAATTCAGGGCAATCAGCCCCAGCATTTT.

This clone was recorded a few times. The chain uses TRBV18 and TRBJ2-1; 13 nucleotides line up with TRBD2. The germline V gene encodes CDR1 KGHSH and CDR2 LQKENI. This CDR3 has 15 residues. Trimming took 5 bases from V and 5 from J; bases not matched to a gene: 3. CDR3 in DNA: TGTGCCAGCTCATCCGGACTAGCGGGGGACAATGAGCAGTTCTTC. This codes for CASSSGLAGDNEQFF.

The chain is built from TRBV5-1 and TRBJ2-2; D possibly corresponds to TRBD2 (6 bases). The CDR3 is 14 amino acids. CDR1 SGHRS and CDR2 YFSETQ come from the germline V gene. V was clipped by 2 bases and J by 5 bases, with 10 bases between them. CDR3 sequence reads: CASSFGGTTGELFF. CDR3 DNA: TGCGCCAGCAGCTTCGGCGGGACGACCGGGGAGCTGTTTTTT.

The chain couples TRBV28 to TRBJ2-6; D possibly corresponds to TRBD1 (6 bases). This CDR3 has 17 amino acids. V lost 5 bases and J lost 0, with 14 bases in between. Per germline, CDR1 MDHEN and CDR2 SYDVKM. CDR3 residues: CASSPPTGSSGANVLTF. The CDR3 DNA sequence: TGTGCCAGCAGTCCCCCTACAGGGAGCTCTGGGGCCAACGTCCTGACTTTC.

This clone was detected once. This chain connects TRBV10-2 to TRBJ1-4, with TRBD1 identical over 11 bases. This CDR3 has 14 residues. CDR1 WSHSY and CDR2 SAAADI come from the germline V gene. V lost 4 bases, J lost 6 bases, and 1 base stayed unmatched. CDR3 sequence (DNA): TGCGCCAGCAGTGGGGACAGGGGGTATGAAAAACTGTTTTTT. It specifies CASSGDRGYEKLFF.

This sequence joins TRBV9 and TRBJ1-2, with 10 bases identical to TRBD1. The junction had 6 bases not matched to a gene; V was cut back by 2 bases and J by 5 bases. The CDR3 has 15 amino acids. Germline V CDR1 and CDR2: SGDLS, YYNGEE. CDR3 region: CASSVGQGIGYGYTF. The CDR3, as DNA: TGTGCCAGCAGCGTGGGACAGGGGATAGGGTATGGCTACACCTTC.

This rearrangement joins TRBV7-2 to TRBJ2-1; maybe TRBD1 (5 bases). Trimming shortened V by 1 base and J by 4 bases, and 8 bases separated the two germline ends. The CDR3 is 14 amino acids. Germline V lookup: CDR1 SGHTA, CDR2 FQGNSA. The CDR3 here is CASSLDPGYNEQFF. DNA of the CDR3: TGTGCCAGCAGCTTAGACCCAGGGTACAATGAGCAGTTCTTC. The variable domain in full, completed from reference TRBV7-2 and TRBJ2-1, reads GAGVSQSPSNKVTEKGKDVELRCDPISGHTALYWYRQSLGQGLEFLIYFQGNSAPDKSGLPSDRFSAERTGGSVSTLTIQRTQQEDSAVYLCASSLDPGYNEQFFGPGTRLTVL.

The rearrangement uses TRBV7-3 and TRBJ2-1; 9 bases align to TRBD1. This CDR3 spans 14 amino acids. Unmatched junction bases numbered 6, after V lost 4 bases and J lost 8 bases. Germline V gene data show CDR1 as SGHTA and CDR2 as FQGTGA. The CDR3 loop is CASSSTGGLDEQFF. DNA for the CDR3: TGTGCCAGCAGCTCGACAGGGGGGTTGGATGAGCAGTTCTTC.

The J gene is TRBJ2-3, the V gene TRBV6-5; weak D call: TRBD2 (5 bases). The V end lost 6 bases, the J end lost 3 bases, and 10 bases lay between the germline ends. The germline CDR1 and CDR2 sequences are MNHEY and SVGAGI. The CDR3 totals 13 residues. The CDR3 here is CASRDTGTDTQYF. CDR3 nucleotides: TGTGCCAGCAGAGATACGGGGACAGATACGCAGTATTTT.

This chain connects TRBV11-1 to TRBJ2-5, with D tentatively TRBD1 (5 bases). CDR1 is SGHAT and CDR2 is FQDESV in the germline V gene (reference sequence). The length of the CDR3 is 14 residues. V lost 2 bases, J lost 5 bases, and 12 bases lay in between. CDR3 sequence: CASSLLGQGETQYF. The CDR3 DNA reads TGTGCCAGCAGCTTATTAGGGCAGGGTGAGACCCAGTACTTC.

This rearrangement joins TRBV5-5 to TRBJ2-7; 7 nucleotides match TRBD1. The CDR3 spans 14 residues. Germline assignment: CDR1 SGHKS and CDR2 YYEKEE (reference sequence). Losses at the gene ends were 3 bases for V and 5 bases for J; bases not matched to a gene: 8. CDR3 sequence: CASSSYQGVDEQYF. CDR3 nucleotides: TGTGCCAGCAGCTCTTACCAGGGGGTGGACGAGCAGTACTTC. Full variable domain (outside the CDR3, taken from reference TRBV5-5 and TRBJ2-7): DAGVTQSPTHLIKTRGQQVTLRCSPISGHKSVSWYQQVLGQGPQFIFQYYEKEERGRGNFPDRFSARQFPNYSSELNVNALLLGDSALYLCASSSYQGVDEQYFGPGTRLTVT.

The DNA of the CDR3 is TGTGCCAGCAGCTTCCCGGGGGGCACAGATACGCAGTATTTT. This sequence encodes CASSFPGGTDTQYF. This chain links TRBV7-8 with TRBJ2-3; possibly TRBD2 for D (6 bases). The germline CDR1 and CDR2 sequences are SGHVS and FQNEAQ. The CDR3 is 14 amino acids. V was cut by 3 bases and J by 1 base, with 8 bases left in between.

The chain is built from TRBV2 and TRBJ2-5; D not certain. Germline CDR1 reads SNHLY; CDR2 reads FYNNEI. Trimming left V 4 bases short and J 3 bases short, with 6 bases between. The CDR3 length is 12 residues. CDR3 sequence reads: CASSGAKETQYF. The DNA for the CDR3 is TGTGCCAGCAGTGGGGCGAAAGAGACCCAGTACTTC.

The J gene is TRBJ1-1, the V gene TRBV27; 7 nucleotides match TRBD1. This CDR3 is built from 15 residues. The germline V gene encodes CDR1 MNHEY and CDR2 SMNVEV (reference sequence). V dropped 11 bases and J dropped 4; count of bases not matched to a gene: 16. CDR3 coding DNA: TGTGCCTCAAACAGGGGAATACGGGATCTCACTGAAGCTTTCTTT. Its translation is CASNRGIRDLTEAFF.